The 29 T cell receptor beta chains presented below share a single source sample, sequenced in a study of a mutant IDH1 vaccine in newly diagnosed glioma. Assay: immunoSEQ multiplex PCR; the TCRdb copy retains only in-frame clones and omits some. Of about 60,000 clones in the sample, under 90% are singletons; the top ten hold more than 10%. Their target antigens are unknown. This sample's time point: week 23, last vaccination. Topical imiquimod was applied with each vaccine dose, which held 300 ug of mutant IDH1 20-mer peptide. This material consisted of PBMCs, taken from a glioma patient whose treatment included an IDH1 peptide vaccine. The receptors originated from a young man with glioma.

The gene calls are TRBV7-9 and TRBJ2-7; possible D gene TRBD2, 6 bases. V was cut by 1 base and J by 3 bases, with 13 bases left in between. The CDR3 runs 15 residues. The V gene's germline CDR1 is SEHNR and CDR2 FQNEAQ (reference sequence). The CDR3 sequence: CASSLGDWGVYEQYF. The CDR3 DNA sequence: TGTGCCAGCAGCTTAGGGGATTGGGGGGTCTACGAGCAGTACTTC.

The chain links TRBV5-1 to TRBJ2-2; 9 bases align to TRBD2. CDR3 length equals 16 residues. CDR1 is SGHRS, CDR2 YFSETQ, per germline. V lost 3 bases, J lost 0 bases, and 3 bases stayed unmatched. This chain's CDR3 is CASSSERGANTGELFF. The CDR3 coding sequence is TGCGCCAGCAGCTCGGAGCGGGGGGCGAACACCGGGGAGCTGTTTTTT.

The chain recombines TRBV11-2 with TRBJ1-1; no clear D gene. CDR3 length: 13 residues. V lost 1 base to trimming and J lost 1 base, with 4 bases between them. Germline V gene lookup returns CDR1 SGHAT and CDR2 FQNNGV. As DNA, the CDR3 is TGTGCCAGCAGCTTAGCCGAGAACACTGAAGCTTTCTTT. This translates into CASSLAENTEAFF. Supplemented by reference TRBV11-2 and TRBJ1-1, the full variable domain reads EAGVAQSPRYKIIEKRQSVAFWCNPISGHATLYWYQQILGQGPKLLIQFQNNGVVDDSQLPKDRFSAERLKGVDSTLKIQPAKLEDSAVYLCASSLAENTEAFFGQGTRLTVV.

The gene calls are TRBV2 and TRBJ2-7; D remains unclear. Germline values: CDR1 SNHLY, CDR2 FYNNEI. Trimming took off 6 bases at V and 1 base at J, with 7 bases between the two ends. This CDR3 comprises 12 residues. The CDR3 protein is CASRRGSYEQYF. The CDR3 DNA is TGTGCCAGCAGACGAGGATCCTACGAGCAGTACTTC.

The gene calls are TRBV14 and TRBJ2-7, with D tentatively TRBD1 (6 bases). Germline values: CDR1 SGHDN, CDR2 FVKESK. The CDR3 sequence is 14 residues long. The ends were cut back, 4 bases at V and 4 bases at J, with 14 bases in the middle. CDR3 protein: CASSRRQVGYEQYF. Written as DNA, the CDR3 is TGTGCCAGCAGCCGTCGACAGGTGGGTTACGAGCAGTACTTC. The variable domain in full, with the rest retrieved from reference TRBV14 and TRBJ2-7, is EAGVTQFPSHSVIEKGQTVTLRCDPISGHDNLYWYRRVMGKEIKFLLHFVKESKQDESGMPNNRFLAERTGGTYSTLKVQPAELEDSGVYFCASSRRQVGYEQYFGPGTRLTVT.

The J gene is TRBJ2-3, the V gene TRBV30; D possibly corresponds to TRBD1 (6 bases). Per the germline V gene, CDR1 is GTSNPN and CDR2 is SVGIG (reference sequence). CDR3 length: 15 residues. Trimming removed 4 bases at V and 8 bases at J, with 22 bases between. CDR3 in amino acids: CAWTLWTVPALTQYF. The CDR3 coding sequence is TGTGCCTGGACCCTTTGGACAGTTCCTGCTCTTACGCAGTATTTT.

This chain connects TRBV7-2 to TRBJ1-1; TRBD1 might be the D (6 bases). The germline V gene has CDR1 SGHTA and CDR2 FQGNSA. Trimming removed 4 bases from V and 8 bases from J, with 17 bases in between. This CDR3 comprises 14 residues. CDR3 in DNA: TGTGCCAGCAGCTACCTACAGGGCGGTAGGGAAGCTTTCTTT. It codes for CASSYLQGGREAFF. The full variable domain, with the rest looked up from reference TRBV7-2 and TRBJ1-1, is GAGVSQSPSNKVTEKGKDVELRCDPISGHTALYWYRQSLGQGLEFLIYFQGNSAPDKSGLPSDRFSAERTGGSVSTLTIQRTQQEDSAVYLCASSYLQGGREAFFGQGTRLTVV.

The rearrangement joins TRBV11-3 to TRBJ2-7, with TRBD1 identical over 8 bases. Per germline, CDR1 SGHNT and CDR2 YENEEA. The CDR3 sequence is 15 residues long. V lost 5 bases to trimming and J lost 6 bases; unmatched junction nucleotides: 12. For the CDR3, the DNA is TGTGCCAGCAGCAAATCCGGGACAGGCTCGGGCGAGCAGTACTTC. Translating it yields CASSKSGTGSGEQYF. The full variable domain, with the rest looked up from reference TRBV11-3 and TRBJ2-7, is EAGVVQSPRYKIIEKKQPVAFWCNPISGHNTLYWYLQNLGQGPELLIRYENEEAVDDSQLPKDRFSAERLKGVDSTLKIQPAELGDSAVYLCASSKSGTGSGEQYFGPGTRLTVT.

The chain combines TRBV4-1 with TRBJ2-3; the match to TRBD2 covers 10 bases. Trimming took 0 bases from V and 0 from J; bases not matched to a gene: 6. The V gene's germline CDR1 is MGHRA and CDR2 YSYEKL. This CDR3 region has 18 residues. The CDR3 region is CASSQDWVAGGSTDTQYF. CDR3 in DNA: TGCGCCAGCAGCCAAGATTGGGTAGCGGGGGGTAGCACAGATACGCAGTATTTT.

The chain combines TRBV5-4 with TRBJ2-5; D might be TRBD1 (6 bases). The germline V gene has CDR1 SGHNT and CDR2 YYREEE (reference sequence). CDR3 length equals 15 residues. V lost 4 bases to trimming and J lost 1 base, with 14 bases between them. CDR3 in DNA: TGTGCCAGCAGCCCCCCAGGACAGTTCCAAGAGACCCAGTACTTC. Amino acid sequence: CASSPPGQFQETQYF.

This chain connects TRBV5-1 to TRBJ1-2, with D perhaps matching TRBD1 (6 bases). Germline V gene lookup returns CDR1 SGHRS and CDR2 YFSETQ. This CDR3 is 15 amino acids long. Trimming stripped 3 bases from V and 1 base from J, with 13 bases between. The CDR3 region has the DNA TGCGCCAGCAGCTCGGGGGGCCAGGTTAACTATGGCTACACCTTC. This codes for CASSSGGQVNYGYTF. Supplemented by reference TRBV5-1 and TRBJ1-2, the full variable domain reads KAGVTQTPRYLIKTRGQQVTLSCSPISGHRSVSWYQQTPGQGLQFLFEYFSETQRNKGNFPGRFSGRQFSNSRSEMNVSTLELGDSALYLCASSSGGQVNYGYTFGSGTRLTVV.

The V and J genes are TRBV7-9 and TRBJ2-7; D gene unclear. This CDR3 is built from 13 residues. V was pared by 4 bases and J by 7 bases, with 14 bases between. Germline values: CDR1 SEHNR, CDR2 FQNEAQ (reference sequence). CDR3 coding DNA: TGTGCCAGCAGCTCGACGGAGCCCGGGGAGCAGTACTTC. It translates to CASSSTEPGEQYF.

CDR3: CASSPWTLPNYGYTF. CDR3 nucleotides: TGTGCCAGCTCACCCTGGACATTGCCAAACTATGGCTACACCTTC. The chain combines TRBV18 with TRBJ1-2, with D perhaps TRBD1 (5 bases). Germline V gene lookup returns CDR1 KGHSH and CDR2 LQKENI. Trimming left V 3 bases short and J 2 bases short, with 13 bases between. CDR3 length: 15 amino acids.

The J gene is TRBJ1-1, the V gene TRBV6-1; D unresolved. The germline V and J ends were trimmed by 5 bases and 2 bases, with 15 bases remaining between them. The CDR3 spans 15 residues. The germline CDR1 and CDR2 sequences are MNHNS and SASEGT. The CDR3 bases are TGTGCCAGCAGTACCCTGTACGGGGTAAACACTGAAGCTTTCTTT. Its translation: CASSTLYGVNTEAFF.

The chain has TRBV28 and TRBJ2-3; TRBD2 is a possible D gene (6 bases). CDR3 length: 13 residues. The germline V and J ends were trimmed by 6 bases and 1 base, with 8 bases remaining between them. The germline V gene encodes CDR1 MDHEN and CDR2 SYDVKM. DNA for the CDR3: TGTGCCAGCAGGCCGGGGGGCACAGATACGCAGTATTTT. Translated, it gives CASRPGGTDTQYF.

The rearrangement links TRBV7-9 to TRBJ1-1; 7 bases are a match to TRBD1. The germline V gene encodes CDR1 SEHNR and CDR2 FQNEAQ (reference sequence). V gave up 6 bases and J gave up 1 base; unmatched junction bases: 17. The CDR3 is made up of 18 amino acids. CDR3 coding DNA: TGTGCCAGCAGTATGGGTTCGGAGGGGGCCTGGGCGAACACTGAAGCTTTCTTT. It translates to CASSMGSEGAWANTEAFF.

The chain links TRBV5-6 to TRBJ1-2, with 9 positions matching TRBD1. V lost 2 bases and J lost 4; bases outside the gene matches: 0. The germline V gene encodes CDR1 SGHDT and CDR2 YYEEEE. The CDR3 contains 13 residues. The CDR3 loop is CASSLQGAYGYTF. The DNA of the CDR3 is TGTGCCAGCAGCTTACAGGGGGCCTATGGCTACACCTTC.

This clone was detected once. The chain recombines TRBV6-5 with TRBJ1-2; 7 bases line up with TRBD1. CDR1 is MNHEY, CDR2 SVGAGI, per germline. This CDR3 region has 14 residues. J was trimmed by 2 bases and V by 6 bases; bases with no gene match: 6. CDR3 loop: CASSPDRPNYGYTF. CDR3 DNA: TGTGCCAGCAGCCCGGACAGGCCAAACTATGGCTACACCTTC.

In this sample, this clone turned up a few times. The chain carries TRBV7-2 and TRBJ2-3; D may be TRBD1 or TRBD2 (6 bases each). Germline values: CDR1 SGHTA, CDR2 FQGNSA. Trimming removed 7 bases from V and 6 bases from J, with 11 bases in between. The CDR3 sequence is 12 residues long. The DNA for the CDR3 is TGTGCCAGCAACTGGGGGGCGGATACGCAGTATTTT. It translates to CASNWGADTQYF. The whole variable domain, filled in from reference TRBV7-2 and TRBJ2-3, reads GAGVSQSPSNKVTEKGKDVELRCDPISGHTALYWYRQSLGQGLEFLIYFQGNSAPDKSGLPSDRFSAERTGGSVSTLTIQRTQQEDSAVYLCASNWGADTQYFGPGTRLTVL.

The chain couples TRBV5-6 to TRBJ2-2; D remains unclear. V was cut by 1 base and J by 1 base, with 2 bases left in between. Germline V lookup: CDR1 SGHDT, CDR2 YYEEEE. This CDR3 region has 13 residues. CDR3 amino acids: CASSLLNTGELFF. In DNA, the CDR3 is TGTGCCAGCAGCTTGTTGAACACCGGGGAGCTGTTTTTT.

This clone was counted only a few times. CDR3 in amino acids: CASSPDQETQYF. In nucleotides, the CDR3 is TGTGCCAGCAGCCCGGACCAAGAGACCCAGTACTTC. The gene calls are TRBV11-2 and TRBJ2-5, with D hard to call. Germline V gene lookup returns CDR1 SGHAT and CDR2 FQNNGV. The CDR3 has 12 residues. Trimming took off 5 bases at V and 0 bases at J, with 4 bases between the two ends.

This chain links TRBV9 with TRBJ1-1; unclear D gene. The V and J ends lost 0 bases and 7 bases respectively, with 10 bases between them. Looked up from germline, CDR1 is SGDLS and CDR2 is YYNGEE. The CDR3 length is 13 residues. The CDR3 nucleotides are TGTGCCAGCAGCGTAGTAACCTCGGGTGAAGCTTTCTTT. Amino acid sequence: CASSVVTSGEAFF.

The genes are TRBV19 and TRBJ2-2; no clear D gene. CDR1 and CDR2 from the germline V gene are LNHDA and SQIVND (reference sequence). The CDR3 is made up of 12 amino acids. V dropped 1 base and J dropped 9 bases, with 6 bases sitting between them. The CDR3 sequence: CASSIGVRELFF. The CDR3 region has the DNA TGTGCCAGTAGTATAGGAGTCCGGGAGCTGTTTTTT.

This rearrangement joins TRBV15 to TRBJ1-1; D might be TRBD1 (6 bases). Deletions cut 0 bases from V and 7 bases from J, with 15 bases between. This CDR3 region has 15 residues. Germline CDR1 reads LNHNV; CDR2 reads YYDKDF (reference sequence). This CDR3 is CATSRDRPRTVEAFF. The CDR3 DNA is TGTGCCACCAGCAGAGACCGTCCTAGGACAGTTGAAGCTTTCTTT.

CDR3 sequence (DNA): TGTGCCAGCAGCTTATCAGGCAGGGGTAACTATGGCTACACCTTC. It encodes CASSLSGRGNYGYTF. This chain uses TRBV7-2 with TRBJ1-2, with D perhaps matching TRBD1 (6 bases). The CDR3 spans 15 residues. Germline V CDR1 and CDR2: SGHTA, FQGNSA. The ends were cut back, 2 bases at V and 1 base at J, with 11 bases in the middle.

The chain has TRBV19 and TRBJ2-7, with D perhaps given as TRBD1 or TRBD2 (8 bases each). The germline CDR1 and CDR2 sequences are LNHDA and SQIVND (reference sequence). The CDR3 is 17 residues long. V gave up 6 bases and J gave up 5 bases, with 26 bases separating them. The CDR3 region has the DNA TGTGCCAGTAGCGGTCGGGGGGGGACAGGTAAATTCCACGAGCAGTACTTC. Translation gives CASSGRGGTGKFHEQYF. Drawing the rest from reference TRBV19 and TRBJ2-7, the complete variable domain is DGGITQSPKYLFRKEGQNVTLSCEQNLNHDAMYWYRQDPGQGLRLIYYSQIVNDFQKGDIAEGYSVSREKKESFPLTVTSAQKNPTAFYLCASSGRGGTGKFHEQYFGPGTRLTVT.

This clone appeared once. The rearrangement joins TRBV9 to TRBJ1-2, with D tentatively TRBD1 (5 bases). The V gene's germline CDR1 is SGDLS and CDR2 YYNGEE. This CDR3 region has 15 residues. Trimming removed 3 bases at V and 4 bases at J, with 16 bases between. CDR3 sequence: CASSAAGWLGYGYTF. The CDR3 nucleotides are TGTGCCAGCAGCGCGGCAGGGTGGCTGGGCTATGGCTACACCTTC.

V and J are TRBV9 and TRBJ2-1; TRBD2 matches at 7 bases. The length of the CDR3 is 15 residues. J gave up 4 bases and V 0 bases, and 4 bases lay outside the gene matches. Germline CDR1 is SGDLS and CDR2 is YYNGEE. CDR3 in amino acids: CASSVEGGPYNEQFF. The CDR3 coding sequence is TGTGCCAGCAGCGTAGAGGGAGGGCCTTACAATGAGCAGTTCTTC.

The chain links TRBV6-5 to TRBJ2-2, with D unresolved. The CDR3 contains 14 residues. The germline CDR1 and CDR2 sequences are MNHEY and SVGAGI. Trimming removed 2 bases at V and 2 bases at J, with 6 bases between. CDR3 in amino acids: CASSYRVNTGELFF. In DNA form, the CDR3 reads TGTGCCAGCAGTTACAGGGTAAACACCGGGGAGCTGTTTTTT.